This TCR beta chain was observed in a study of blood T cell repertoires in COVID-19. The CDR3 is made up of 14 amino acids. The V gene end was trimmed by 6 bases and the J gene end by 6 bases; junction bases not matched to a gene: 8. Germline V gene data show CDR1 as MDHEN and CDR2 as SYDVKM. Only in-frame clones appear in the TCRdb table, and some are missing; sequencing was by immunoSEQ multiplex PCR. The sample records over 150,000 clones, 88% being singletons. The sample taken for sequencing was peripheral blood. This rearrangement joins TRBV28 to TRBJ1-5, with 7 bases fitting TRBD1. This receptor was taken from a man aged 50 to 60 who had recovered from COVID-19. Here the CDR3 reads CASRTDRVRQPQHF. The CDR3 region has the DNA TGTGCCAGCAGAACCGACAGGGTACGTCAGCCCCAGCATTTT.